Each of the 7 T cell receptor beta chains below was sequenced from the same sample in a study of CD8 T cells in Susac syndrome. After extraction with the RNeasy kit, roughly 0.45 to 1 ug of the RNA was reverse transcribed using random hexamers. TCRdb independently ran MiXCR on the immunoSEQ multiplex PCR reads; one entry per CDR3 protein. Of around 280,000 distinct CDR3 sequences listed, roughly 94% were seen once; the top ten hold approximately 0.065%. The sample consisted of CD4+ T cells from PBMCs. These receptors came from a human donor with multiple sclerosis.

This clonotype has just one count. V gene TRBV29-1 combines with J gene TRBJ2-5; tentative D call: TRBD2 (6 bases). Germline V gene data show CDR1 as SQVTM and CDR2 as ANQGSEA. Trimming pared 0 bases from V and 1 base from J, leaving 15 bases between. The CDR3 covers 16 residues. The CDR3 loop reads CSVEDAPGDLQETQYF. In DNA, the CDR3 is TGCAGCGTTGAAGATGCGCCGGGGGACCTCCAAGAGACCCAGTACTTC.

The CDR3 DNA reads TGTGCCAGTAGTCCCCGCCTGACAGGGGACTATGGCTACACCTTC. Amino acid sequence: CASSPRLTGDYGYTF. V usage is TRBV19 and J usage is TRBJ1-2, with TRBD1 matching 8 bases. J gave up 3 bases and V 5 bases, and 8 bases lay outside the gene matches. Per germline, CDR1 LNHDA and CDR2 SQIVND (reference sequence). This CDR3 is built from 15 residues.

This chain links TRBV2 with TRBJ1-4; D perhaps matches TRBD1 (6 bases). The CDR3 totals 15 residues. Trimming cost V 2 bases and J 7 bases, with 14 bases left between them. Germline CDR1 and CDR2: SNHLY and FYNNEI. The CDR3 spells CASSETGLGREKLFF. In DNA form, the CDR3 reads TGTGCCAGCAGTGAAACAGGGTTGGGTCGTGAAAAACTGTTTTTT.

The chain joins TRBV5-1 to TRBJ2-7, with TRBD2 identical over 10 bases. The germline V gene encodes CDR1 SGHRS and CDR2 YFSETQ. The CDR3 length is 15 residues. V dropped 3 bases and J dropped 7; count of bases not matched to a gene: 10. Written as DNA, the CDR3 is TGCGCCAGCAGCTCGGGTAGCGGGAGGCTGGGGGAGCAGTACTTC. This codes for CASSSGSGRLGEQYF. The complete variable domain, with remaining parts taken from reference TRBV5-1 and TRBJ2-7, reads KAGVTQTPRYLIKTRGQQVTLSCSPISGHRSVSWYQQTPGQGLQFLFEYFSETQRNKGNFPGRFSGRQFSNSRSEMNVSTLELGDSALYLCASSSGSGRLGEQYFGPGTRLTVT.

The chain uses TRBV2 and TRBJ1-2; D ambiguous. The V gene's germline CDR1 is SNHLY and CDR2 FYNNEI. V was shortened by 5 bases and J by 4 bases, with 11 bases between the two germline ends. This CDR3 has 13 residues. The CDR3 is CASSINGVYGYTF. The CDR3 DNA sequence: TGTGCCAGCAGTATAAACGGGGTCTATGGCTACACCTTC.

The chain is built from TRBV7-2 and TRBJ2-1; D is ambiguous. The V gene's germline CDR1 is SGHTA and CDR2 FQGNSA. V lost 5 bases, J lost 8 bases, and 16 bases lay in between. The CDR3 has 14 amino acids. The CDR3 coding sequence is TGTGCCAGCAGCCCCGGAATTTACGGGTATGAGCAGTTCTTC. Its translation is CASSPGIYGYEQFF.

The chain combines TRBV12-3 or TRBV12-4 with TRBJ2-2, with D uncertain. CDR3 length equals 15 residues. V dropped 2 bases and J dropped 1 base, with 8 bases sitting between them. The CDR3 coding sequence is TGTGCCAGCAGTTTAAATACAGTGAACACCGGGGAGCTGTTTTTT. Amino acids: CASSLNTVNTGELFF.